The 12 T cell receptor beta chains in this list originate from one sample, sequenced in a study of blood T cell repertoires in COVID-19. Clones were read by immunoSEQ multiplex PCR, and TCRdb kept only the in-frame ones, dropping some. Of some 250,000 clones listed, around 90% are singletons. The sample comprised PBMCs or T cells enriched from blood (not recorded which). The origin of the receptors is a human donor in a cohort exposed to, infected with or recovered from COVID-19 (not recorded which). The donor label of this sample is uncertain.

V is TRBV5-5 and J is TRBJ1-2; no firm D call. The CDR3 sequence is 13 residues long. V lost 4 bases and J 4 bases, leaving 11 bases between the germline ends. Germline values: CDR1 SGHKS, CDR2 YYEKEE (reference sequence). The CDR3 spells CASSPPGSYGYTF. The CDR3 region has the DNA TGTGCCAGCAGCCCCCCAGGAAGCTATGGCTACACCTTC.

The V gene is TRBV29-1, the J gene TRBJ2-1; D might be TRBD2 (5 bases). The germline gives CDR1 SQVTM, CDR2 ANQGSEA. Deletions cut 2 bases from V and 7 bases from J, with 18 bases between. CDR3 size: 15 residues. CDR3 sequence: CSVERRDRRGNEQFF. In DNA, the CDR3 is TGCAGCGTTGAACGACGCGATCGACGAGGGAATGAGCAGTTCTTC.

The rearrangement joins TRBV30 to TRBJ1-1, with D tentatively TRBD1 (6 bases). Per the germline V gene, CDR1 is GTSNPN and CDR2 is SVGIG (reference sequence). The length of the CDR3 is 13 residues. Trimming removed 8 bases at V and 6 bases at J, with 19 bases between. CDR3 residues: CASGGSYWAEAFF. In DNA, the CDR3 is TGTGCCAGCGGGGGCTCCTATTGGGCTGAAGCTTTCTTT. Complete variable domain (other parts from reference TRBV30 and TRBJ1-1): SQTIHQWPATLVQPVGSPLSLECTVEGTSNPNLYWYRQAAGRGLQLLFYSVGIGQISSEVPQNLSASRPQDRQFILSSKKLLLSDSGFYLCASGGSYWAEAFFGQGTRLTVV.

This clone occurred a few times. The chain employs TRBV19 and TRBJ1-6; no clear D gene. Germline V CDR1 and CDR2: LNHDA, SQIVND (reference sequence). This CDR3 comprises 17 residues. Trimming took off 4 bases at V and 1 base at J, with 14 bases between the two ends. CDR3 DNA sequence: TGTGCCAGTAGTACCTACACCGGGAGGTCCTATAATTCACCCCTCCACTTT. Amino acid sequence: CASSTYTGRSYNSPLHF.

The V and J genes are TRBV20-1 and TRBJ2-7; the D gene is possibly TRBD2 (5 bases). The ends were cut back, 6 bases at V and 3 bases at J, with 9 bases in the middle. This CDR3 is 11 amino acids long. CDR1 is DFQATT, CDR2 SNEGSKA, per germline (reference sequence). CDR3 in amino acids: CSAIGLYEQYF. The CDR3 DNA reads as TGCAGTGCAATCGGACTCTACGAGCAGTACTTC.

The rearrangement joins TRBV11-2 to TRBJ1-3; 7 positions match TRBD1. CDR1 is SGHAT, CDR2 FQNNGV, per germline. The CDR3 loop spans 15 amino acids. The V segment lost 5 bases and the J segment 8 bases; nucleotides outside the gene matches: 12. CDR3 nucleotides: TGTGCCAGCAGCACACGACAGGGTATAGGATACACCATATATTTT. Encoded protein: CASSTRQGIGYTIYF.

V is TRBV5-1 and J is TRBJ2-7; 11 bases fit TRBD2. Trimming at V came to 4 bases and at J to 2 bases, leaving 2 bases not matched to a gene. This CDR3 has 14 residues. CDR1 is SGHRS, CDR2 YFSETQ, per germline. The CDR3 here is CASSLSGGAYEQYF. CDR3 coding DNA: TGCGCCAGCAGCCTTAGCGGGGGGGCCTACGAGCAGTACTTC.

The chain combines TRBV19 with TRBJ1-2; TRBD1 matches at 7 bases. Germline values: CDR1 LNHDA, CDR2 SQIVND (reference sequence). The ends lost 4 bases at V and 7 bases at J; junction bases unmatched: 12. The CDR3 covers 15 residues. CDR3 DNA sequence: TGTGCCAGTAGTAGCTGGGACAGAGCTCCGTCTGGCTACACCTTC. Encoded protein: CASSSWDRAPSGYTF.

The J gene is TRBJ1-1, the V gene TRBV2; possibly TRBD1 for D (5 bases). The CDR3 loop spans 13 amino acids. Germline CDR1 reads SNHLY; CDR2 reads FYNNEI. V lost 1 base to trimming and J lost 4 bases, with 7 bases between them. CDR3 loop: CASSEGQGTEAFF. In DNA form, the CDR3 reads TGTGCCAGCAGTGAAGGCCAGGGCACTGAAGCTTTCTTT.

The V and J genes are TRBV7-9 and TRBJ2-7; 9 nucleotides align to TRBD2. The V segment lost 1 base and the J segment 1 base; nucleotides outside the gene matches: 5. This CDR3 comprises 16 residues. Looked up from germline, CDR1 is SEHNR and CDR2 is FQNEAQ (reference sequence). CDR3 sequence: CASSLVGGGASYEQYF. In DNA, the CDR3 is TGTGCCAGCAGCTTAGTGGGCGGGGGGGCGTCCTACGAGCAGTACTTC. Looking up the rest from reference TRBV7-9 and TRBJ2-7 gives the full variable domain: DTGVSQNPRHKITKRGQNVTFRCDPISEHNRLYWYRQTLGQGPEFLTYFQNEAQLEKSRLLSDRFSAERPKGSFSTLEIQRTEQGDSAMYLCASSLVGGGASYEQYFGPGTRLTVT.

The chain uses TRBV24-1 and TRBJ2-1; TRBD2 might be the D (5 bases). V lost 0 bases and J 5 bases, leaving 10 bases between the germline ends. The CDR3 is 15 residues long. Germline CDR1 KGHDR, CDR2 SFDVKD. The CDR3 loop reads CATSDLGRENNEQFF. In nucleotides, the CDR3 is TGTGCCACCAGTGATTTGGGGAGAGAAAACAATGAGCAGTTCTTC.

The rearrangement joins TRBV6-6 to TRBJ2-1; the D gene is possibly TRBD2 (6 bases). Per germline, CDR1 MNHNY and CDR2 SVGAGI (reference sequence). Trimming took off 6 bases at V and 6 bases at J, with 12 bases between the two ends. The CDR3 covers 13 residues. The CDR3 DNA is TGTGCCAGCAGCACAAGGCGGGGCAATGAGCAGTTCTTC. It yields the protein CASSTRRGNEQFF.